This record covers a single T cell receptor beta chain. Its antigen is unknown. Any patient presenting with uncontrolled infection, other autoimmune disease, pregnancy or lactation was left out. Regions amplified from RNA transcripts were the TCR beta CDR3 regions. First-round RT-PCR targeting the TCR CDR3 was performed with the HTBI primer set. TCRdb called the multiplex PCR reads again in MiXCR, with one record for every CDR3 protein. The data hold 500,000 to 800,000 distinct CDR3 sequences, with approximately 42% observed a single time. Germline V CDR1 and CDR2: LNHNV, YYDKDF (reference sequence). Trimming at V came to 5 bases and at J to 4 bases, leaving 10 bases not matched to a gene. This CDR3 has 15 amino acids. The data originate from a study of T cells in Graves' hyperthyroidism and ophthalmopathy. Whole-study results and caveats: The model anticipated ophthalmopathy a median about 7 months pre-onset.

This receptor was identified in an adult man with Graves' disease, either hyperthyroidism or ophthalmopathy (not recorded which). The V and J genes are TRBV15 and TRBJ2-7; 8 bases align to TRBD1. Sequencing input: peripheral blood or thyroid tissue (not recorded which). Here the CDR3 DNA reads TGTGCCACCAGCGGACGGGACAGGAGGCCTTACGAGCAGTACTTC. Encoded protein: CATSGRDRRPYEQYF.